This paragraph reports one T cell receptor beta chain. The antigen is unknown. The sample originates from a study of shared clonotypes between healthy human individuals. V was clipped by 4 bases and J by 0 bases, with 21 bases between them. Germline V gene sequence: CDR1 LNHDA, CDR2 SQIVND (reference sequence). The CDR3 is 18 amino acids. Assay runs were performed at deep level. Assay: immunoSEQ multiplex PCR; the TCRdb copy retains only in-frame clones and omits some. The sample carries around 550,000 clones, less than 96% recorded once. Regarding the study as a whole: Naive CD4 clonotype sharing across a few donors was approximately 5%.

Source material: naive CD4+ T cells sorted from blood. Subset reported: CD45RA+ positively selected. The rearrangement links TRBV19 to TRBJ1-2; tentative D call: TRBD1 (6 bases). The TCR originated in a woman in her thirties in good health. CDR3 loop: CASSTAFGRGVANYGYTF. The CDR3 coding sequence is TGTGCCAGTAGTACGGCGTTCGGCAGGGGCGTAGCTAACTATGGCTACACCTTC.